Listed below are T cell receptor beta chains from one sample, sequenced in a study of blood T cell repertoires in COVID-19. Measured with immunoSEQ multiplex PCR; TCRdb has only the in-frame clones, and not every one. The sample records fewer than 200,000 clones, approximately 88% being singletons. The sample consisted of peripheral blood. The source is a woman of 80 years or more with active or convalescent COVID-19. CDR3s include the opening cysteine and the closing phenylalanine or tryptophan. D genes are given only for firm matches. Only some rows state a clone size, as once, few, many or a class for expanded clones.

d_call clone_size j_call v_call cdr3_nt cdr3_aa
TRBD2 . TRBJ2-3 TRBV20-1 TGCAGTGCTCGTGGGACTAGCGGGGGGAGCGCAGATACGCAGTATTTT CSARGTSGGSADTQYF
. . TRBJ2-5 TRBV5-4 TGTGCCAGCAGCAGGGACTCCCCCCAAGAGACCCAGTACTTC CASSRDSPQETQYF
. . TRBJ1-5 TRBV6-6 TGTGCCAGCACCACAGGGTATCAGCCCCAGCATTTT CASTTGYQPQHF
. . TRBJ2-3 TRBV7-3 TGTGCCAGCAGCTACTTGCCCCAGGGCCCAGATACGCAGTATTTT CASSYLPQGPDTQYF
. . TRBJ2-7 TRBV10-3 TGTGCCATCAGTGAGTTCGTCTACGAGCAGTACTTC CAISEFVYEQYF
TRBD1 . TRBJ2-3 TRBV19 TGTGCCAGTAGTGAACAGGGGACAGATACGCAGTATTTT CASSEQGTDTQYF
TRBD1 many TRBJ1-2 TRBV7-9 TGTGCCAGCGCCAAAGGCAGGGGGGTAGACTATGGCTACACCTTC CASAKGRGVDYGYTF
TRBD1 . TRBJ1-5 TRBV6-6 TGTGCCAGCAGCGGACAGGGGGGGAGCAATCAGCCCCAGCATTTT CASSGQGGSNQPQHF
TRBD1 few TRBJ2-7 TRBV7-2 TGTGCCAGCAGCTACCAACAGGGGAGCGTGCACGAGCAGTACTTC CASSYQQGSVHEQYF
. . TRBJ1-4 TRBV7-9 TGTGCCAGCAGCCCAGGGGCTACTAATGAAAAACTGTTTTTT CASSPGATNEKLFF
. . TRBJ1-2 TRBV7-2 TGTGCCAGCAGCCCCCAGGGGCCGGTTAACTATGGCTACACCTTC CASSPQGPVNYGYTF
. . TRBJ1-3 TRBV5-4 TGTGCCAGCAGTACAGGTTTCTCTGGAAACACCATATATTTT CASSTGFSGNTIYF
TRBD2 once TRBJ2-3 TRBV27 TGTGCCAGCAACCGGGGGGGGCTTACAGATACGCAGTATTTT CASNRGGLTDTQYF
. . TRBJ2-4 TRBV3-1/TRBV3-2 TGTGCCAGCGGGGGAGTTAAACAGGGAAACATTCAGTACTTC CASGGVKQGNIQYF
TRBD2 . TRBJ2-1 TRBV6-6 TGTGCCAGCAGTCAGCAACGGACTAGCGGGGGTTCCCGCTCCTACAATGAGCAGTTCTTC CASSQQRTSGGSRSYNEQFF
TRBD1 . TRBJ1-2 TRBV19 TGTGCCAGTCGAACCCGGGACAGGGGTGGCTACACCTTC CASRTRDRGGYTF
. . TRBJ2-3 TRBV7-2 TGTGCCAGCAGCTTAGTAGGGGCGGACACAGATACGCAGTATTTT CASSLVGADTDTQYF
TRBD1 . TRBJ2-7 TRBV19 TGTGCCAGTAGTAAAGAGACAGGGGAATACGAGCAGTACTTC CASSKETGEYEQYF
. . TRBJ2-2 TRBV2 TGTGCCAGCAGAAAGGTCAGGGGCACCGGGGAGCTGTTTTTT CASRKVRGTGELFF
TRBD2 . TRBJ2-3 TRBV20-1 TGCAGTGCTAGTAGGACTAGCGGTAGCGCAGATACGCAGTATTTT CSASRTSGSADTQYF
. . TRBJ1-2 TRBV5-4 TGTGCCAGCAGCTTGGAAACAGGCTACTATGGCTACACCTTC CASSLETGYYGYTF
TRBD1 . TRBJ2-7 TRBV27 TGTGCCAGCAGTAAAGCCCAGGGGGCTGTCGGCGGCGAGCAGTACTTC CASSKAQGAVGGEQYF
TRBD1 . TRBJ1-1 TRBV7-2 TGTGCCAGCAGCTGGGGACAGCTAAACACTGAAGCTTTCTTT CASSWGQLNTEAFF
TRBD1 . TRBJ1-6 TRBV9 TGTGCCAGCAGCGTGGATCCGGGACAGGGCATTTCACCCCTCCACTTT CASSVDPGQGISPLHF
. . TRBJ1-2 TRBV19 TGTGCCAGTGGCTCAGCCGACGGACAAACTAACTATGGCTACACCTTC CASGSADGQTNYGYTF
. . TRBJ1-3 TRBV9 TGTGCCAGCAGCGCATCTGGAGGGGCCCCTGGAAACACCATATATTTT CASSASGGAPGNTIYF